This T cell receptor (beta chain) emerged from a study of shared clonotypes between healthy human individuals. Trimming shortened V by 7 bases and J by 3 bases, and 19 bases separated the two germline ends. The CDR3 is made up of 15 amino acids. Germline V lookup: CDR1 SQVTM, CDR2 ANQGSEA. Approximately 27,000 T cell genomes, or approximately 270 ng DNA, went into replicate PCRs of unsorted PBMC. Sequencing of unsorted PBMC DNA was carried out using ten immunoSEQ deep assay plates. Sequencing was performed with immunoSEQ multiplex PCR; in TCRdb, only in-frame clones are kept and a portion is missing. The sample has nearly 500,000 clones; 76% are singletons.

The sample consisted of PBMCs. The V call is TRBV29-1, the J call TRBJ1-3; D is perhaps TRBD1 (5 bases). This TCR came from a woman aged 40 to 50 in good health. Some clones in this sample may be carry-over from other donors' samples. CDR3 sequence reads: CSAADTRVGGNTIYF. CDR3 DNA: TGCAGCGCTGCAGACACCAGGGTTGGTGGAAACACCATATATTTT.